Following are 6 T cell receptor beta chains from one sample sequenced in a study of blood T cell repertoires in COVID-19. Generated by immunoSEQ multiplex PCR, the TCRdb table keeps only in-frame clones and is missing some. The table has about 530,000 clones, less than 90% seen once; the top ten hold less than 9%. The sequenced material came from peripheral blood. These receptor sequences come from a woman aged 50 to 65 with COVID-19, enrolled during active disease.

The V and J genes are TRBV24-1 and TRBJ1-1, with 9 bases matching TRBD1. Germline CDR1 is KGHDR and CDR2 is SFDVKD. Unmatched junction bases numbered 4, after V lost 5 bases and J lost 1 base. This CDR3 is built from 15 residues. CDR3 protein: CATSGNRGRNTEAFF. CDR3 bases: TGTGCCACCAGTGGCAACAGGGGGCGGAACACTGAAGCTTTCTTT.

This clone was counted at least ten times. The chain carries TRBV6-5 and TRBJ2-2; D perhaps matches TRBD1 (6 bases). Trimming took off 6 bases at V and 1 base at J, with 12 bases between the two ends. Per germline, CDR1 MNHEY and CDR2 SVGAGI. This CDR3 has 15 residues. CDR3 sequence: CASRAGTKNTGELFF. CDR3 DNA sequence: TGTGCCAGCAGGGCCGGGACAAAGAACACCGGGGAGCTGTTTTTT.

The rearrangement joins TRBV9 to TRBJ2-1; 13 bases are shared with TRBD2. Trimming removed 5 bases from V and 5 bases from J; junction bases left unmatched: 10. The germline CDR1 and CDR2 sequences are SGDLS and YYNGEE. The CDR3 length is 17 residues. In nucleotides, the CDR3 is TGTGCCAGCAGTCGGACTAGCGGGGGCCAAGGCAACAATGAGCAGTTCTTC. It specifies CASSRTSGGQGNNEQFF. Based on the CDR3 plus reference TRBV9 and TRBJ2-1, the full variable domain is DSGVTQTPKHLITATGQRVTLRCSPRSGDLSVYWYQQSLDQGLQFLIQYYNGEERAKGNILERFSAQQFPDLHSELNLSSLELGDSALYFCASSRTSGGQGNNEQFFGPGTRLTVL.

This clone came up once. This chain joins TRBV7-8 and TRBJ1-1, with 8 positions matching TRBD1. Germline trimming cut 4 bases from V and 1 base from J; bases unmatched to any gene: 8. The germline V gene has CDR1 SGHVS and CDR2 FQNEAQ. The CDR3 is 16 amino acids. CDR3 bases: TGTGCCAGCAGCTCTTTCACCGGGACAGGGAACACTGAAGCTTTCTTT. Its protein product is CASSSFTGTGNTEAFF.

The chain carries TRBV4-1 and TRBJ1-4, with a weak D call TRBD1 (6 bases). V dropped 1 base and J dropped 6 bases, with 12 bases sitting between them. The CDR3 is 15 amino acids. Germline V gene lookup returns CDR1 MGHRA and CDR2 YSYEKL. CDR3 sequence reads: CASSQVGQGYEKLFF. The DNA of the CDR3 is TGCGCCAGCAGCCAAGTGGGTCAGGGGTATGAAAAACTGTTTTTT.

This chain joins TRBV29-1 and TRBJ1-3; TRBD1 matches 9 bases. The junction had 5 bases not matched to a gene; V was cut back by 5 bases and J by 3 bases. Germline V gene data show CDR1 as SQVTM and CDR2 as ANQGSEA. The CDR3 runs 14 residues. DNA of the CDR3: TGCAGCGTTTCACAGGGGGCGCATGGAAACACCATATATTTT. It is translated as CSVSQGAHGNTIYF.